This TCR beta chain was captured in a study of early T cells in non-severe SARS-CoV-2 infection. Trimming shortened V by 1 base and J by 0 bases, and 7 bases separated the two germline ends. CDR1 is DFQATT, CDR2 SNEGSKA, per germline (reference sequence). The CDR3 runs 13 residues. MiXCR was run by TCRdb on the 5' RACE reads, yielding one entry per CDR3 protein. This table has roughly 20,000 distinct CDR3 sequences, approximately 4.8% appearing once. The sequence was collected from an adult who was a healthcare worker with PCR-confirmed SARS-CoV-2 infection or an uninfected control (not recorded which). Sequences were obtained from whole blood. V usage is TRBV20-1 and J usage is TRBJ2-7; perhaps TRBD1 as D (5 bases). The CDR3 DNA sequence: TGCAGTGCTAGAGGCCAGGGCTCCTACGAGCAGTACTTC. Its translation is CSARGQGSYEQYF.